This T cell receptor (beta chain) was identified during a study of identical twins. A remark on this clonotype: Its antigen is currently unknown.

This CDR3 is built from 15 residues. Trimming cost V 1 base and J 3 bases; bases outside gene matches: 5. Germline V lookup: CDR1 MGHRA, CDR2 YSYEKL. Study-level findings and limits: While abundant cord blood beta clonotypes carried fewer insertions, memory repertoires showed no such pattern. Models came in too low on out-of-frame TCR alpha sharing in monozygotic twins. Invariant T cells like MAIT and iNKT could partly confound the zero-insertion analyses.

TCRdb redid the calling of the 5' RACE reads with MiXCR, one entry per CDR3 protein. The repertoire consists of approximately 590,000 distinct CDR3 sequences, with around 9.6% occurring once and the leading ten covering 3%. The same sample was also studied in work on yellow fever vaccine responses in identical twins. That work states: Twins reportedly showed a vaccine T cell response that seemed partly convergent and partly personalized.

V is TRBV4-1 and J is TRBJ2-7, with 8 bases lining up with TRBD2. Sequencing was carried out using PBMCs. The source is a woman between 18 and 30 years old in good health. The CDR3 DNA follows: TGCGCCAGCAGCCAAGTTTCGGGGGGGCGCTACGAGCAGTACTTC. Its protein product is CASSQVSGGRYEQYF.